This T cell receptor beta chain was identified during a study of blood T cell repertoires in COVID-19. As for the study in general: Specimens from acute and convalescent COVID-19 originated in the United States, Italy and Spain. In each case, the material was cDNA or gDNA derived from T cells, B-cell-depleted T cells, or PBMCs.

The germline CDR1 and CDR2 sequences are SGHNT and YYREEE (reference sequence). This CDR3 is 14 amino acids long. Unmatched junction bases numbered 2, after V lost 4 bases and J lost 3 bases. The repertoire was sequenced with immunoSEQ multiplex PCR; TCRdb's copy has only in-frame clones and lacks some. This sample has some 180,000 clones, with approximately 84% found just once. Source material: peripheral blood. The receptor was derived from a woman older than 75 with COVID-19, enrolled during active disease. This chain links TRBV5-4 with TRBJ1-4; TRBD1 agrees at 8 bases. DNA for the CDR3: TGTGCCAGCAGCCCGGGACAGGCTAATGAAAAACTGTTTTTT. This codes for CASSPGQANEKLFF.